These T cell receptor beta chains were read from a single sample in a study of lymphopenia after photon versus proton radiotherapy. Sequencing was performed with immunoSEQ multiplex PCR; in TCRdb, only in-frame clones are kept and a portion is missing. The sample gives some 170,000 clones, approximately 90% of which show up once; approximately 4.8% is in the top ten. Sequenced material: peripheral blood, taken from a patient treated with photon-based radiotherapy. All receptors come from a man over 45 with gastric cancer. Each CDR3 is given with its conserved first and last residue. D genes are given only for firm matches. Not all rows give a size; the values are once, few, many and, for expanded clones, a class.

DNA	CDR3	J	V	size	D
TGTGCCTGGGGCCCTGGAAACACCATATATTTT	CAWGPGNTIYF	TRBJ1-3	TRBV30	.	.
TGTGCCAGCAGCTTAGTTCCAGGGCAAGAGGAGACCCAGTACTTC	CASSLVPGQEETQYF	TRBJ2-5	TRBV7-2	.	.
TGTGCCAGCAGCCCTCGCGGGGGGGCGAGCAATGAGCAGTTCTTC	CASSPRGGASNEQFF	TRBJ2-1	TRBV11-1	.	TRBD2
TGCAGCTCCAATAAACAGGGTGGCTATGGCTACACCTTC	CSSNKQGGYGYTF	TRBJ1-2	TRBV29-1	few	.
TGTGCCAGCAGTCCTAGGACTGACTCCTACGAGCAGTACTTC	CASSPRTDSYEQYF	TRBJ2-7	TRBV6-1	.	.
TGTGCCAGTAGATTGGAGGGGGTTCGGAACACTGAAGCTTTCTTT	CASRLEGVRNTEAFF	TRBJ1-1	TRBV19	.	.
TGTGCCAGCAGTTACAAGGCAGGGGGGAACACTGAAGCTTTCTTT	CASSYKAGGNTEAFF	TRBJ1-1	TRBV6-6	.	TRBD1
TGTGCCAGCAGCTTAGACAGGGGCTACACCTTC	CASSLDRGYTF	TRBJ1-2	TRBV7-2	.	.
TGTGCCAGCAGCCCCGGGACAGGGAAGTACCAAGAGACCCAGTACTTC	CASSPGTGKYQETQYF	TRBJ2-5	TRBV7-3	.	TRBD1
TGTGCCATCAGTGAGTCAAGGGAAGGAGGCTACACCTTC	CAISESREGGYTF	TRBJ1-2	TRBV10-3	.	.
TGTGCCAGCAGCCAACTTTTGACTAGCGGGGGATCTAGCACAGATACGCAGTATTTT	CASSQLLTSGGSSTDTQYF	TRBJ2-3	TRBV4-2	.	TRBD2
TGTGCCAGCAGCTTTGGGGGGAGGCGGACTAACACAGATACGCAGTATTTT	CASSFGGRRTNTDTQYF	TRBJ2-3	TRBV11-2	.	.
TGTGCCAGCAGTTCCAGACGGGGGACCATGAACACTGAAGCTTTCTTT	CASSSRRGTMNTEAFF	TRBJ1-1	TRBV25-1	.	.
TGTGCTAGTGGTTTGCAGGGGGAAGAGACCCAGTACTTC	CASGLQGEETQYF	TRBJ2-5	TRBV12-5	many	TRBD1
TGTGCCAGCTCGCCGACAGGGGAAGATTATGGCTACACCTTC	CASSPTGEDYGYTF	TRBJ1-2	TRBV18	once	TRBD1
TGTGCCAGCAGCGTAGGGGGGGACTATGGCTACACCTTC	CASSVGGDYGYTF	TRBJ1-2	TRBV9	.	.
TGTGCCAGCAGCTTAGGGGACAGGGAGCAGTACTTC	CASSLGDREQYF	TRBJ2-7	TRBV7-6	once	TRBD1
TGTGCCAGCAGCACGGGACTAGCGGGAACCCAACTCTCCTACAATGAGCAGTTCTTC	CASSTGLAGTQLSYNEQFF	TRBJ2-1	TRBV9	once	TRBD2
TGTGCCAGCATTACTCCGGGAGCGGGGGCCTACGAGCAGTACTTC	CASITPGAGAYEQYF	TRBJ2-7	TRBV6-1	.	TRBD2
TGCGCCAGCAGCTTGGGGGGACGGTACGAGCAGTACTTC	CASSLGGRYEQYF	TRBJ2-7	TRBV5-1	.	.
TGTGCCAGTAGTAAGGGCGGCACAGATACGCAGTATTTT	CASSKGGTDTQYF	TRBJ2-3	TRBV19	few	.
TGCGCCAGCAGCTGGGGACTAGCGGGAACTCGGGAGCAGTTCTTC	CASSWGLAGTREQFF	TRBJ2-1	TRBV5-1	.	TRBD2
TGTGCCAGCATCCCGGGACAGAGCTCCTACGAGCAGTACTTC	CASIPGQSSYEQYF	TRBJ2-7	TRBV28	.	TRBD1
TGTGCCATCACCACCGGGACAGGGGAAGGCGAGCAGTACTTC	CAITTGTGEGEQYF	TRBJ2-7	TRBV10-3	.	TRBD1
TGTGCCAGCAGTCCCTCGTGGCAAGAGACCCAGTACTTC	CASSPSWQETQYF	TRBJ2-5	TRBV28	.	.
TGTGCCAGCAGCTACGGACAGGGATCCCACGAGCAGTACTTC	CASSYGQGSHEQYF	TRBJ2-7	TRBV7-7	.	TRBD1
TGTGCCATGGGACTAGCGGGAGGGCCCTCCTACAATGAGCAGTTCTTC	CAMGLAGGPSYNEQFF	TRBJ2-1	TRBV2	.	TRBD2
TGTGCCAGTAGTCACGGACAGGGAGGCCACTACGAGCAGTACTTC	CASSHGQGGHYEQYF	TRBJ2-7	TRBV19	.	TRBD1
TGTGCCAGCAGCTTGGGACTAGCGGGAGGAGGCGGGGAGCTGTTTTTT	CASSLGLAGGGGELFF	TRBJ2-2	TRBV7-3	once	TRBD2
TGTGCCTGGAAGCGGGTGTCGGAGACCCAGTACTTC	CAWKRVSETQYF	TRBJ2-5	TRBV30	.	.
TGCGCCAGCAGCCCCCGGACAGGGTATGGCTACACCTTC	CASSPRTGYGYTF	TRBJ1-2	TRBV4-3	.	TRBD1
TGTGCCTGGAGAGTTCCCGGGGGGGTTGAAAAACTGTTTTTT	CAWRVPGGVEKLFF	TRBJ1-4	TRBV30	.	.
TGTGCCAGCAGCGTAGCTAGCGGGATCCCAAACGAGCAGTACTTC	CASSVASGIPNEQYF	TRBJ2-7	TRBV9	.	TRBD2
TGTGCCAGCAGCTCCCCGACTAGCAGCCTGGGGGAGACCCAGTACTTC	CASSSPTSSLGETQYF	TRBJ2-5	TRBV7-2	.	TRBD2
TGTGCCAGCAGCTTGGGTGCCGGGGGTCTCTTCTACGAGCAGTACTTC	CASSLGAGGLFYEQYF	TRBJ2-7	TRBV5-8	.	.
TGTGCCAGTAGTATGACAGTTCTAGCCAAAAACATTCAGTACTTC	CASSMTVLAKNIQYF	TRBJ2-4	TRBV19	.	.
TGTGCCAGCAGCCCCCGGGGTGGGACAGGCTCTGGAAACACCATATATTTT	CASSPRGGTGSGNTIYF	TRBJ1-3	TRBV7-2	few	TRBD1
TGCGCCAGCAGCTTGCTGGACAGCAAAGATACGCAGTATTTT	CASSLLDSKDTQYF	TRBJ2-3	TRBV5-1	.	.
TGTGCCAGCAGCTTCCGCGGGGGCACAGATACGCAGTATTTT	CASSFRGGTDTQYF	TRBJ2-3	TRBV7-2	.	.
TGTGCCAGCAGCTTAGGCGGGAGGGCGGCCAATGAGCAGTTCTTC	CASSLGGRAANEQFF	TRBJ2-1	TRBV13	.	TRBD2
TGTGCCTGGAGTGCCATATACAGGGGGGCTTACGAGCAGTACTTC	CAWSAIYRGAYEQYF	TRBJ2-7	TRBV30	.	TRBD1
TGTGCCAGCAGGCCGGATGGACAGGGGTCCTACGAGCAGTACTTC	CASRPDGQGSYEQYF	TRBJ2-7	TRBV2	.	TRBD1
TGTGCCAGTAGTATCAGGCTAGGGATCGAGCAGTACTTC	CASSIRLGIEQYF	TRBJ2-7	TRBV19	.	.
TGCGCCAGCAGTGATAGGGGAGGGGGCTACGAGCAGTACTTC	CASSDRGGGYEQYF	TRBJ2-7	TRBV10-2	.	.
TGTGCCAGCAGTATACAGGGGGCTTTGAACACTGAAGCTTTCTTT	CASSIQGALNTEAFF	TRBJ1-1	TRBV7-2	.	TRBD1
TGCGCCAGCAGGGTAGGCCCGGGGGATGAGCAGTTCTTC	CASRVGPGDEQFF	TRBJ2-1	TRBV10-1	.	.
TGTGCCAGCAGCTTAGATCTCGGTTTGGGAGGCTACACCTTC	CASSLDLGLGGYTF	TRBJ1-2	TRBV11-2	.	.
TGTGCCAGCAGCCGGACTAGCGGGAGATCGGGCACAGATACGCAGTATTTT	CASSRTSGRSGTDTQYF	TRBJ2-3	TRBV5-4	.	TRBD2
TGCAGCGTTGAGGAGGTTGGGCGAGGGGCCAACGTCCTGACTTTC	CSVEEVGRGANVLTF	TRBJ2-6	TRBV29-1	.	.
TGTGCCAGCAGTGGGGACAGCTCCTACGAGCAGTACTTC	CASSGDSSYEQYF	TRBJ2-7	TRBV6-1	few	TRBD1
TGCGCCAGCAGCCAAGTCCCGCAGGGGGGGGGCTTCTCCCTTGGCTACACCTTC	CASSQVPQGGGFSLGYTF	TRBJ1-2	TRBV4-1	.	TRBD1
TGTGCCACCACACGTCCGGGACTAGGAGGGAATACGCAGTATTTT	CATTRPGLGGNTQYF	TRBJ2-3	TRBV6-1	.	TRBD2
TGTGCCATTGGGACAGGGCGAGAGACCCAGTACTTC	CAIGTGRETQYF	TRBJ2-5	TRBV6-5	.	TRBD1
TGCAGCGTTGAAGCGGGGACTAGCGAAAACTACAATGAGCAGTTCTTC	CSVEAGTSENYNEQFF	TRBJ2-1	TRBV29-1	.	TRBD2
TGCGCCAGCAGCCAGGCCGGGACAGTCACGCAGGCTAATGAAAAACTGTTTTTT	CASSQAGTVTQANEKLFF	TRBJ1-4	TRBV4-1	.	TRBD1
TGTGCCAGCAGCTCGTTGACGGGACGCTCCTACAATGAGCAGTTCTTC	CASSSLTGRSYNEQFF	TRBJ2-1	TRBV11-2	.	.
TGTGCCAGCAATAAGAGGGGTTCGACTGAAGCTTTCTTT	CASNKRGSTEAFF	TRBJ1-1	TRBV6-5	.	.
TGTGCCAGCAGCTTAGGGACAGAGAACACCGGGGAGCTGTTTTTT	CASSLGTENTGELFF	TRBJ2-2	TRBV11-1	few	.
TGCAGCGTAAGGACAGGGGATGAGTTCTTC	CSVRTGDEFF	TRBJ2-1	TRBV29-1	.	TRBD1